This is a list of T cell receptor beta chains from one sample in a study of blood T cells in healthy people across ages. MiXCR, run by TCRdb on the 5' RACE reads, gives a single entry per CDR3 protein. The sample contains almost 1 million distinct CDR3 sequences, roughly 51% of which appear only once. The sample taken for sequencing was blood. The receptor set was obtained from a woman in her sixties in good health. The CDR3 runs from the conserved cysteine through the conserved F or W. Each record gives: clone size, J gene, V gene, CDR3 protein. Size values are once, few and many counts, or a class for expanded clones, and some rows have none.

NA | TRBJ2-7 | TRBV10-3 | CASLEREGGEQYF
NA | TRBJ1-5 | TRBV29-1 | CSVGSLADQPQHF
NA | TRBJ2-1 | TRBV4-3 | CASSQDRRGHEQFF
NA | TRBJ1-5 | TRBV27 | CASRQGRTGNQPQHF
NA | TRBJ2-3 | TRBV4-1 | CASSQEGLAGVSKTDTQYF
few | TRBJ2-5 | TRBV5-1 | CASWTGAKQETQYF
NA | TRBJ2-1 | TRBV6-2/TRBV6-3 | CASSKSGTPYNEQFF
few | NA | TRBV7-2 | CASSLVSGLSPEQYF
NA | TRBJ1-5 | TRBV25-1 | CASSEGDPGNQPQHF
NA | TRBJ2-1 | TRBV29-1 | CSATAGGGYNEQFF
NA | TRBJ2-2 | TRBV9 | CASSVGRSRELFF
NA | TRBJ1-1 | TRBV27 | CASSRLQVTEAFF
NA | TRBJ2-1 | TRBV4-2 | CASSPVGTTNYNEQFF
NA | TRBJ2-3 | TRBV5-1 | CASSDEREADTQYF
many | TRBJ2-3 | TRBV3-1 | CASSQSLWETTSQYF
few | TRBJ2-3 | TRBV4-1 | CASSQDRASGRFADTQYF
NA | TRBJ2-7 | TRBV6-5 | CASSYSIGKAYEQYF
few | TRBJ2-3 | TRBV4-1 | CASSQDFDRERDTQYF
NA | TRBJ2-1 | TRBV28 | CASVLVFGNEQFF
few | TRBJ2-7 | TRBV28 | CASSPFESTGRYEQYF
few | TRBJ1-6 | TRBV5-6 | CASSLRGDSPLHF
NA | NA | TRBV27 | CASSSYLGWAGYEQYF
NA | NA | TRBV5-1 | CASGPGTQGGNSEQYF
NA | TRBJ2-7 | TRBV4-1 | CASSQQTGYEEYF
NA | TRBJ2-1 | TRBV27 | CASRTLLTSGIYNEQFF
many | TRBJ2-7 | TRBV29-1 | CSGQGVGEQYF
few | TRBJ2-7 | TRBV7-9 | CASSPTTGSYEQYF
NA | TRBJ2-4 | TRBV15 | CATSSWGQGYNEQYF
NA | TRBJ2-1 | TRBV5-1 | CASSLELAGVPDEQFF
few | TRBJ2-3 | TRBV7-8 | CASSYWGPDTQYF
NA | TRBJ2-3 | TRBV25-1 | CASVSRGGASTDTQYF
NA | TRBJ2-6 | TRBV15 | CATSRGVPGANVLTF
NA | TRBJ1-6 | TRBV6-5 | CASTSGSSPLHF
NA | TRBJ2-3 | TRBV28 | CASRSSGWVQYF
NA | TRBJ1-1 | TRBV2 | CASTQDRRTEAFF
few | NA | TRBV29-1 | CSVRKNIQYF
NA | TRBJ2-7 | TRBV28 | CASRRPGGSTYEQYF
once | TRBJ2-4 | TRBV27 | CASRPINRGYIQYF
NA | TRBJ1-2 | TRBV20-1 | CSAPGLHYGYTF
few | TRBJ1-4 | TRBV9 | CASSPRTGFQGELFF
few | TRBJ1-6 | TRBV7-9 | CASSETVYNSPLHF
NA | TRBJ2-1 | TRBV6-2/TRBV6-3 | CASKTAGGTSYNEQFF
NA | TRBJ2-1 | TRBV11-3 | CASSSKGTSGSGSYNEQFF
NA | TRBJ2-5 | TRBV3-1 | CASSHKGRPPAQYF
NA | NA | TRBV5-1 | CASSGRSSGSGNEQYF
NA | TRBJ2-5 | TRBV4-1 | CASREGWLATQETQYF
few | TRBJ2-2 | TRBV2 | CASSVRAVGGELFF
NA | TRBJ2-1 | TRBV20-1 | CSATLRYNEQFF
NA | TRBJ2-7 | TRBV5-1 | CASRVGTAENYEQYF
NA | TRBJ2-3 | TRBV29-1 | CSVVAVSSTDTRYF
few | TRBJ2-1 | TRBV29-1 | CSADRGVFNEQFF
NA | TRBJ2-2 | TRBV7-2 | CASTRSGGGHTGELFF
NA | TRBJ2-3 | TRBV4-3 | CASSHVGGGTGTDTQYF
few | TRBJ2-4 | TRBV29-1 | CSVCGRLAKNIQYF
few | TRBJ1-2 | TRBV29-1 | CSVEDSGRYYGYTF
many | TRBJ2-7 | TRBV5-5 | CASSHDRDYEQYF
once | TRBJ1-1 | TRBV20-1 | CSARDWARAKNTEAFF
few | TRBJ2-3 | TRBV15 | CATSRVRFRQEGTDTQYF
few | TRBJ2-7 | TRBV6-6 | CASSYSQREGYEQYF